What follows describes a single T cell receptor (beta chain). This record belongs to a study of T-cell memory formation after mild COVID-19. Germline V gene lookup returns CDR1 MNHEY and CDR2 SVGAGI. Between the trimmed V and J ends, which lost 2 bases and 4 bases, there was a span of 12 bases. This CDR3 spans 15 amino acids. From the 5' RACE reads, TCRdb called clonotypes with MiXCR, one entry per CDR3 protein. The repertoire holds approximately 180,000 distinct CDR3 sequences, with under 20% as singletons. Sequenced material: PBMCs or a T cell subset sorted from them (not recorded which). This receptor was identified in an adult woman who had mild COVID-19 (a few samples of this study predate the infection). Cell type and time point are not known. V and J are TRBV6-5 and TRBJ2-1; tentative D call: TRBD1 (6 bases). This CDR3 is CASSYRQGPYNEQFF. The CDR3 DNA reads TGTGCCAGCAGTTACCGGCAGGGGCCGTACAATGAGCAGTTCTTC.